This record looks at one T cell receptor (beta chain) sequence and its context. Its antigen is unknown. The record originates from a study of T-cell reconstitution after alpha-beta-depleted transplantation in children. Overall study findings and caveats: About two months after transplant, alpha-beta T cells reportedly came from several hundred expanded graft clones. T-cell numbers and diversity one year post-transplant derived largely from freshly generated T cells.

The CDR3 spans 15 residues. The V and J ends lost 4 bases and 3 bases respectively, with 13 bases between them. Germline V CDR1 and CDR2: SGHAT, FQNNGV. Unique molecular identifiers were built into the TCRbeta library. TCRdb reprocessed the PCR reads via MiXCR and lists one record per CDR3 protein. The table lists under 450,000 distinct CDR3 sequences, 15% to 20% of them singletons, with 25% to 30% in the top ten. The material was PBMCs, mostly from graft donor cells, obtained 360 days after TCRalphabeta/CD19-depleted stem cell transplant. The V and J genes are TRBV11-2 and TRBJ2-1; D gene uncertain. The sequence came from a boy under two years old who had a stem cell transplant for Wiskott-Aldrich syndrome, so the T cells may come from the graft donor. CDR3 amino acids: CASSWATRYYNEQFF. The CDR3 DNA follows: TGTGCCAGCAGCTGGGCGACACGCTACTACAATGAGCAGTTCTTC.